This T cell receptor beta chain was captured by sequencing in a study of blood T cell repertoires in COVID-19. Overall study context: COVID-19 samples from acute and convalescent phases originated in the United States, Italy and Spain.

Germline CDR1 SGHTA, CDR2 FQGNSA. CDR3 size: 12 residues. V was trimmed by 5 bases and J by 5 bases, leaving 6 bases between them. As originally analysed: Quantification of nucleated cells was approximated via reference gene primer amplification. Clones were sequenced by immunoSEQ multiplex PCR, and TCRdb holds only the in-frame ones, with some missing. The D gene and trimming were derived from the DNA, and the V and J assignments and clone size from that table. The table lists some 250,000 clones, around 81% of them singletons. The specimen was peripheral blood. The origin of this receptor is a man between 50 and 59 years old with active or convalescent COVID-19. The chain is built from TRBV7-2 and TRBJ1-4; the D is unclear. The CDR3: CASSPSNEKLFF. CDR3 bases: TGTGCCAGCAGCCCCTCCAATGAAAAACTGTTTTTT.